This T cell receptor (beta chain) was recorded in a study of naive and memory T cell subsets. Study findings and constraints: Potentially, T cell activation and differentiation skew this RNA-based measurement.

Ligated cDNA underwent four rounds of PCR with nested alpha and beta constant region primers and SP2. Blood and skin TCR RNA was reverse transcribed with alpha and beta constant primers. One entry per CDR3 protein results from TCRdb running MiXCR on the 5' RACE reads. This table holds tens of thousands of distinct CDR3 sequences, 8% found once. The CDR3 runs 15 residues. Per the germline V gene, CDR1 is MNHEY and CDR2 is SVGEGT. V lost 4 bases to trimming and J lost 0 bases, with 9 bases between them. An oligonucleotide containing a UMI was ligated to the 3' end of TCR cDNA. Cells were not sorted; total RNA input targeted roughly 1 to 1000 ng. For this clonotype: What it recognizes is unknown. This may be a read error, as it is one base from a much larger clone.

This TCR came from a female donor in good health. The V and J genes are TRBV6-2 or TRBV6-3 and TRBJ2-2; D is unclear. The CDR3, as DNA: TGTGCCAGCAGTTCGGAACGAACGAACACCGGGGAGCTGTTTTTT. Protein sequence: CASSSERTNTGELFF.